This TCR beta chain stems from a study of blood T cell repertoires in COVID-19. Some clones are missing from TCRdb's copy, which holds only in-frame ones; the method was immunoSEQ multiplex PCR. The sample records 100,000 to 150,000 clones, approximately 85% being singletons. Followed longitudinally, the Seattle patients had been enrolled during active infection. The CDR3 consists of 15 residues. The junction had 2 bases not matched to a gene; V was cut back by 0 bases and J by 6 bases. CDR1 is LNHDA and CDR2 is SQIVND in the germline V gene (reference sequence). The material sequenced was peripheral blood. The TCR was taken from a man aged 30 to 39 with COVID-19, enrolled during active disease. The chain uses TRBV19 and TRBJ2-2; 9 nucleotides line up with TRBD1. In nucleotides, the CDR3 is TGTGCCAGTAGTATAGATGGGACAGGGTCCGGGGAGCTGTTTTTT. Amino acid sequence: CASSIDGTGSGELFF.